These T cell receptor beta chains were read from a single sample in a study of blood T cell repertoires in COVID-19. Libraries were prepared by immunoSEQ multiplex PCR; TCRdb keeps only in-frame clonotypes and omits some of them. The table has hundreds of thousands of clones, around 85% seen once. Material for sequencing was peripheral blood. All receptors come from a man aged 80 or over with acute or convalescent COVID-19. The CDR3 runs from the conserved cysteine through the conserved F or W. D genes are given only for firm matches. Only part of the rows carry a size: once, few, many, or a class if the clone is expanded.

d_gene | j_gene | abundance | v_gene | len | CDR3nt | CDR3aa
- | TRBJ1-5 | - | TRBV12-3/TRBV12-4 | 13 | TGTGCCAGCACTAACCCCGTTGGTCAGCCCCAGCATTTT | CASTNPVGQPQHF
- | TRBJ2-3 | - | TRBV6-6 | 16 | TGTGCCAGCAGTTACTCGGGCAGAGTAAGCACAGATACGCAGTATTTT | CASSYSGRVSTDTQYF
TRBD1 | TRBJ2-2 | - | TRBV7-2 | 16 | TGTGCCAGCAGCTTAGGAAGGGGGCTGAACACCGGGGAGCTGTTTTTT | CASSLGRGLNTGELFF
- | TRBJ2-5 | - | TRBV7-2 | 16 | TGTGCCAGCACGGAAGACAGTCTCTCGTCTCCCGAGACCCAGTACTTC | CASTEDSLSSPETQYF
- | TRBJ2-7 | - | TRBV6-5 | 14 | TGTGCCAGCAGTCACCGGGACACCCCCTACGAGCAGTACTTC | CASSHRDTPYEQYF
TRBD1 | TRBJ1-1 | - | TRBV7-2 | 14 | TGTGCCAGCAGCCCGAGACAGGGGGCAACTGAAGCTTTCTTT | CASSPRQGATEAFF
TRBD1 | TRBJ2-6 | - | TRBV4-2 | 17 | TGTGCCAGCAGCCAAGGACAGGGGATGAAGGGGGCCAACGTCCTGACTTTC | CASSQGQGMKGANVLTF
- | TRBJ1-4 | - | TRBV19 | 19 | TGTGCCAGTAGTACCCCGTCGGGCAGGGGCCTCGGTCCTGATGAAAAACTGTTTTTT | CASSTPSGRGLGPDEKLFF
- | TRBJ2-7 | - | TRBV28 | 15 | TGTGCCAGCACCTCCACGGGTCGCCCGAACTACGAGCAGTACTTC | CASTSTGRPNYEQYF
- | TRBJ1-4 | - | TRBV27 | 15 | TGTGCCAGCAGTTTTTCCCCCCAGGGCGGTGAAAAACTGTTTTTT | CASSFSPQGGEKLFF
TRBD1 | TRBJ2-1 | - | TRBV5-1 | 14 | TGCGCCAGCAAGATGGGGGACAGGGGGCCTCGGGAGTTCTTC | CASKMGDRGPREFF
TRBD1 | TRBJ2-7 | - | TRBV29-1 | 15 | TGCAGCGTTGAAGGGAACAGGGGGAGAAGTAGCGAGCAGTACTTC | CSVEGNRGRSSEQYF
TRBD1 | TRBJ1-3 | - | TRBV19 | 15 | TGTGCCAGTAGTAGAGGGACAGAGACTGGAAACACCATATATTTT | CASSRGTETGNTIYF
TRBD1 | TRBJ1-4 | - | TRBV6-1 | 15 | TGTGCCAGCTCCGCCCCGGACAGGGGGAACGAAAAACTGTTTTTT | CASSAPDRGNEKLFF
- | TRBJ2-3 | - | TRBV4-2 | 16 | TGTGCCAGCAGCCTCTCCCCGAGGGCCGGCACAGATACGCAGTATTTT | CASSLSPRAGTDTQYF
TRBD2 | TRBJ2-1 | once | TRBV7-9 | 18 | TGTGCCAGCAGCTTAGCGCCGCTTAGCGGGGGTATACACAATGAGCAGTTCTTC | CASSLAPLSGGIHNEQFF
- | TRBJ2-5 | - | TRBV6-4 | 15 | TGTGCCAGCAGTGACCAGGCTGGGGCGGGGGAGACCCAGTACTTC | CASSDQAGAGETQYF
- | TRBJ2-2 | - | TRBV7-9 | 13 | TGTGCCAACCAATCGAGGAACACCGGGGAGCTGTTTTTT | CANQSRNTGELFF
TRBD2 | TRBJ2-1 | - | TRBV24-1 | 18 | TGTGCCACCAGTCCGGGGACTAGCGCTCAGGGCTCTTACAATGAGCAGTTCTTC | CATSPGTSAQGSYNEQFF
- | TRBJ1-1 | once | TRBV7-9 | 12 | TGTGCCAGCAGGTTAACAGGGCATGAAGCTTTCTTT | CASRLTGHEAFF
TRBD1 | TRBJ1-5 | - | TRBV7-8 | 21 | TGTGCCAGCAGCGGCCGTATTTGGGACAGGACCCCGGTCGTCAGCAATCAGCCCCAGCATTTT | CASSGRIWDRTPVVSNQPQHF
- | TRBJ2-3 | - | TRBV12-5 | 14 | TGTGCTAGCAGTATCATGGTCGCCACAGATACGCAGTATTTT | CASSIMVATDTQYF
TRBD2 | TRBJ2-1 | - | TRBV5-1 | 16 | TGCGCCAGCAGCTCTCCCGGGACTAGCGTCGACAATGAGCAGTTCTTC | CASSSPGTSVDNEQFF
- | TRBJ1-4 | - | TRBV15 | 15 | TGTGCCACCAGCAGAGCTCGACCGGGGGTCGAAGGACTGTTTTTT | CATSRARPGVEGLFF
- | TRBJ1-2 | - | TRBV21-1 | 15 | TGTGCCAGCAGCAAAGAGGGGGCAGGGTCCTATGGCTACACCTTC | CASSKEGAGSYGYTF
TRBD1 | TRBJ1-3 | once | TRBV5-6 | 17 | TGTGCCAGCAGCCTGGACCGGGACAGGGGGTTTGGAAACACCATATATTTT | CASSLDRDRGFGNTIYF
- | TRBJ1-5 | - | TRBV25-1 | 14 | TGTGCCAGCAGTGAATTACAGAGTTATCAGCCCCAGCATTTT | CASSELQSYQPQHF
TRBD1 | TRBJ1-3 | - | TRBV6-5 | 13 | TGTGCCAGCAAGGGGACAGGAAGAAACACCATATATTTT | CASKGTGRNTIYF
TRBD1 | TRBJ2-7 | - | TRBV18 | 15 | TGTGCCAGCTCACTTTCCGGGACAGGGAACGTCGAGCAGTACTTC | CASSLSGTGNVEQYF
- | TRBJ1-2 | few | TRBV15 | 14 | TGTGCCACCAGCAGAGATATGGGGGGTATCGGCTACACCTTC | CATSRDMGGIGYTF
TRBD1 | TRBJ1-5 | - | TRBV19 | 15 | TGTGCCAGTAGTTCGTCCCGACAGGGCACAGGGCCCCAGCATTTT | CASSSSRQGTGPQHF
- | TRBJ1-4 | - | TRBV5-6 | 16 | TGTGCCAGCAGCCCCTTAGGTCGGAGAGCTAATGAAAAACTGTTTTTT | CASSPLGRRANEKLFF
- | TRBJ1-6 | few | TRBV7-2 | 14 | TGTGCCAGCAGCCCAACGGGTTATAATTCACCCCTCCACTTT | CASSPTGYNSPLHF
TRBD1 | TRBJ2-1 | - | TRBV5-1 | 14 | TGCGCCAGCAGCCCGACAGGGGGTCACAATGAGCAGTTCTTC | CASSPTGGHNEQFF
- | TRBJ2-3 | - | TRBV28 | 15 | TGTGCCAGCAGTTTATCCGGAGAGGTCGCAGATACGCAGTATTTT | CASSLSGEVADTQYF
TRBD1 | TRBJ1-2 | - | TRBV4-2 | 14 | TGTGCCAGCAGCCAAGTTCAGGGGGGCGGAGGCTACACCTTC | CASSQVQGGGGYTF
TRBD2 | TRBJ2-3 | few | TRBV7-9 | 14 | TGTGCCAGCAGCTTAGTACCGGGAGGGGGGTCGCAGTATTTT | CASSLVPGGGSQYF
TRBD1 | TRBJ1-4 | once | TRBV11-2 | 14 | TGTGCCAGCAGCTTAAACAGGGGGCGAGAAAAACTGTTTTTT | CASSLNRGREKLFF
- | TRBJ1-1 | - | TRBV19 | 14 | TGTGCCAGTAGGCCGGTGGGGAGGAACACTGAAGCTTTCTTT | CASRPVGRNTEAFF
- | TRBJ1-4 | - | TRBV15 | 17 | TGTGCCACCAGCAGAGTGGGGCGACTTGCAACTAATGAAAAACTGTTTTTT | CATSRVGRLATNEKLFF
- | TRBJ1-5 | - | TRBV19 | 16 | TGTGCCAGTAGTAGTAGGCACAGCAATAGCAATCAGCCCCAGCATTTT | CASSSRHSNSNQPQHF
TRBD1 | TRBJ1-1 | - | TRBV5-1 | 15 | TGCGCCAGCAGCTTGGGACAGGGGGGTAACACTGAAGCTTTCTTT | CASSLGQGGNTEAFF
TRBD1 | TRBJ1-1 | - | TRBV6-2/TRBV6-3 | 14 | TGTGCCAGCAGTCCCCACACAGGGGACACTGAAGCTTTCTTT | CASSPHTGDTEAFF
TRBD1 | TRBJ2-7 | - | TRBV28 | 15 | TGTGCCAGCGCGAACTACAGGGGAGAGGGGTACGAGCAGTACTTC | CASANYRGEGYEQYF
TRBD1 | TRBJ1-5 | - | TRBV27 | 15 | TGTGCCAGCAGTTTTTCGGGACAGGGCATTCAGCCCCAGCATTTT | CASSFSGQGIQPQHF
TRBD1 | TRBJ2-7 | - | TRBV7-2 | 13 | TGTGCCAGCAGCTTAGACAGGGGTTACGAGCAGTACTTC | CASSLDRGYEQYF
TRBD2 | TRBJ2-1 | - | TRBV5-1 | 18 | TGCGCCAGCAGCTCGAGACTAGCGGGAGGGCTAGTAAACAATGAGCAGTTCTTC | CASSSRLAGGLVNNEQFF
TRBD1 | TRBJ1-6 | - | TRBV5-1 | 16 | TGCGCCAGCAGCTGGGGACAGGGGGCGACTAATTCACCCCTCCACTTT | CASSWGQGATNSPLHF
- | TRBJ1-2 | - | TRBV5-6 | 14 | TGTGCCAGCAGCGCAAGACAGGACTACTATGGCTACACCTTC | CASSARQDYYGYTF
- | TRBJ2-2 | - | TRBV19 | 15 | TGTGCCAGTAGTACGGGGACACCCAACACCGGGGAGCTGTTTTTT | CASSTGTPNTGELFF
TRBD1 | TRBJ2-7 | few | TRBV6-5 | 15 | TGTGCCAGCAGACTCGGGACAGGAGGCCCCTACGAGCAGTACTTC | CASRLGTGGPYEQYF
- | TRBJ1-1 | - | TRBV30 | 13 | TGTGCCTGGAGTAAAACCGGGACTTCTGAAGCTTTCTTT | CAWSKTGTSEAFF
- | TRBJ1-6 | - | TRBV11-2 | 16 | TGTGCCAGCAGCGCCACGCGGGGGGCCTATAATTCACCCCTCCACTTT | CASSATRGAYNSPLHF
TRBD2 | TRBJ2-7 | - | TRBV19 | 15 | TGTGCCAGTAGTTCCTGGACTAGCGGGATACGGGAGCAGTACTTC | CASSSWTSGIREQYF
- | TRBJ1-1 | - | TRBV7-9 | 14 | TGTGCCAGCAGCTTAGGCGGGTGGAACACTGAAGCTTTCTTT | CASSLGGWNTEAFF
- | TRBJ1-5 | - | TRBV2 | 15 | TGTGCCAGCAGTGGGGCGGGGTCGGGCAATCAGCCCCAGCATTTT | CASSGAGSGNQPQHF
TRBD1 | TRBJ2-2 | - | TRBV6-2/TRBV6-3 | 19 | TGTGCCAGCAGTTACTCGATTCCAGGGACAGGGGGCACTACCGGGGAGCTGTTTTTT | CASSYSIPGTGGTTGELFF
- | TRBJ2-7 | - | TRBV6-5 | 11 | TGTGCCAGCAGTAGCTACTACGAGCAGTACTTC | CASSSYYEQYF
TRBD2 | TRBJ2-4 | - | TRBV19 | 15 | TGTGCCAGTAGTATAGGGCGGGAGATACGCAACATTCAGTACTTC | CASSIGREIRNIQYF